The T cell receptor (beta chain) described here comes from a study of cytomegalovirus exposure and HLA in healthy donors. Study summary: Earlier, fewer than 130 million unique TCR beta sequences were recovered from about 200 million T cells by an analysis. General observations from the study: Beyond CMV serostatus, there was no information to go on about immune exposure. Cytomegalovirus-associated TCR beta chains were listed, numbering 150 to 200.

In regard to this clone: What it recognizes is unknown.

The PCR had 60 Vbeta and 13 Jbeta primers. The assay was immunoSEQ multiplex PCR, and TCRdb's table has in-frame clones only and misses some. The repertoire holds about 130,000 clones, with 8.5% to 10% as singletons. V was clipped by 3 bases and J by 2 bases; unmatched bases: 7. In germline, CDR1 is LNHDA, CDR2 SQIVND (reference sequence). The CDR3 totals 17 residues. This chain uses TRBV19 with TRBJ1-1; 12 positions match TRBD1. The receptor's source is a man in his fifties or sixties in good health and CMV-seronegative. The material sequenced was PBMCs. The CDR3, as DNA: TGTGCCAGTAGTATCGCGCCCGGGACAGGGGGCAACACTGAAGCTTTCTTT. As protein: CASSIAPGTGGNTEAFF. The full variable domain, rest sourced from reference TRBV19 and TRBJ1-1, is DGGITQSPKYLFRKEGQNVTLSCEQNLNHDAMYWYRQDPGQGLRLIYYSQIVNDFQKGDIAEGYSVSREKKESFPLTVTSAQKNPTAFYLCASSIAPGTGGNTEAFFGQGTRLTVV.